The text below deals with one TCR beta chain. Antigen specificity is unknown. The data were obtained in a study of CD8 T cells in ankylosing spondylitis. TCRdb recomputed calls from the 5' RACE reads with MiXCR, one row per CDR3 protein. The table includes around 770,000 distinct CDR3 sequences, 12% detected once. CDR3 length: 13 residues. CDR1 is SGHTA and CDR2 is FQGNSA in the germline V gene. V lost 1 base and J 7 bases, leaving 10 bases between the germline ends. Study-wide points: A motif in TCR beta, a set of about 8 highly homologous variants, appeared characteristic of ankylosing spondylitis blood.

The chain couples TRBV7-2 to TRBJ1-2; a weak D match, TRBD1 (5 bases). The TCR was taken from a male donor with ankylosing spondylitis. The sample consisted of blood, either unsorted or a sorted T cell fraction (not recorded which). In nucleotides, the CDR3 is TGTGCCAGCAGCTTAGTGAGGGGAGTTGGCTACACCTTC. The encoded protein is CASSLVRGVGYTF.